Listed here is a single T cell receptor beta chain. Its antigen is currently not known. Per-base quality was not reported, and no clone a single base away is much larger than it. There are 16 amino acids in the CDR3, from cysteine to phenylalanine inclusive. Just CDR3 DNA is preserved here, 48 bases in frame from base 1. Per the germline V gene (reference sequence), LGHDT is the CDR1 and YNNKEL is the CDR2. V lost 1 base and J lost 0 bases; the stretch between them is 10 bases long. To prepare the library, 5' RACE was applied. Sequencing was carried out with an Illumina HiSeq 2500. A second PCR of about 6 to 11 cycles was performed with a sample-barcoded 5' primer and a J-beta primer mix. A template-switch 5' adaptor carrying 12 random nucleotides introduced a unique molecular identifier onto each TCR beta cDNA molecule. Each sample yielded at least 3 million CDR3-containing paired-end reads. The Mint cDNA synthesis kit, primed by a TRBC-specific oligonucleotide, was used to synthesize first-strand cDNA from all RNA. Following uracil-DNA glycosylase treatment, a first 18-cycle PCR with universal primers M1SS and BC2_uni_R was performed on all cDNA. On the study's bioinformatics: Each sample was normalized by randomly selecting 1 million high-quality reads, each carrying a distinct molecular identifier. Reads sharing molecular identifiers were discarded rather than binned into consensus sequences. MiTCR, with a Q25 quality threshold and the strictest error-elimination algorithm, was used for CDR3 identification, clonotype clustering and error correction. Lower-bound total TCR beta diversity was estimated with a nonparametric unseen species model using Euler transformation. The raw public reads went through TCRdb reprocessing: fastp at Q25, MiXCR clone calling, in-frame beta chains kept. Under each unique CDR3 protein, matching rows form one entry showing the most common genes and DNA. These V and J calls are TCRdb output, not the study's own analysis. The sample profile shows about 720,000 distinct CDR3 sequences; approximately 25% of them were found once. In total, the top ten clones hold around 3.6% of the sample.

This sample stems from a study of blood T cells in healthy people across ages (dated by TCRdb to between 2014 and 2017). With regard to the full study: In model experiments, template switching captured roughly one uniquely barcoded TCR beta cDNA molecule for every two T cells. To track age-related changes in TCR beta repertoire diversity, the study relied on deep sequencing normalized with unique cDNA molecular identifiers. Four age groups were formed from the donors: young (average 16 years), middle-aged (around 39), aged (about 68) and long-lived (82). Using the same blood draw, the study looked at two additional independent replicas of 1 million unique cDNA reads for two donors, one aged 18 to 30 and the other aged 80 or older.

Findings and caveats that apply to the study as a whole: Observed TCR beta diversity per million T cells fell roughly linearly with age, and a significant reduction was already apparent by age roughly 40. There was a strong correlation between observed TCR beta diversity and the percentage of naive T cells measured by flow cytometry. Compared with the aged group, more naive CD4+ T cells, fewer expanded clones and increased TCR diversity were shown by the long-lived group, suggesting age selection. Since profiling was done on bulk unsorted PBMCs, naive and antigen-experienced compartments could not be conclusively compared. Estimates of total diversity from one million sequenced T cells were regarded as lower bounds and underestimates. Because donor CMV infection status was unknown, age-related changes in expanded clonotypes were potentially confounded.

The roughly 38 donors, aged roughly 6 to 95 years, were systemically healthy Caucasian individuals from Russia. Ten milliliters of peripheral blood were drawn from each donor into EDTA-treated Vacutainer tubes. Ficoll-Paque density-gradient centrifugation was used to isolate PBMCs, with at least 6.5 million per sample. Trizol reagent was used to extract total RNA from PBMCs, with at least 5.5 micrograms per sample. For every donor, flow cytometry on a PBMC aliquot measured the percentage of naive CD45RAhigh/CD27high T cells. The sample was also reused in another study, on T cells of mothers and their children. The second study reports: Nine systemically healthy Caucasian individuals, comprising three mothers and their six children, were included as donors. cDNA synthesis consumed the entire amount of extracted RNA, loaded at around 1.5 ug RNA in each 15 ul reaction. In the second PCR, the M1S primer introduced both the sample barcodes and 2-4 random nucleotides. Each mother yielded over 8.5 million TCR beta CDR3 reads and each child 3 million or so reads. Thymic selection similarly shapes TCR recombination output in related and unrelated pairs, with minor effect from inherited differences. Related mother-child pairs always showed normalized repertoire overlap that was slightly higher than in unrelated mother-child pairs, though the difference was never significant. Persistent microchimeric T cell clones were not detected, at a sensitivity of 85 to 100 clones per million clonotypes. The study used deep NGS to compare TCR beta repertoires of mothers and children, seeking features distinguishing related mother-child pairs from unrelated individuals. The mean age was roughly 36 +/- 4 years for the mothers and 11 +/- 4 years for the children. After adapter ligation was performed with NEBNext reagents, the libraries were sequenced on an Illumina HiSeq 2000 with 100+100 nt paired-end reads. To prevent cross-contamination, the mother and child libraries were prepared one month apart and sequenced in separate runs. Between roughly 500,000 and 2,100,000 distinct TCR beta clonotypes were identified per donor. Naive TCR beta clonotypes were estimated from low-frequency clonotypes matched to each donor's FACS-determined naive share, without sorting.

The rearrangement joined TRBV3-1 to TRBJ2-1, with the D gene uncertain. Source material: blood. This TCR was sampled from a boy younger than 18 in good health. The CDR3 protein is CASSQGGVGSYNEQFF. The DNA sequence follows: TGTGCCAGCAGCCAAGGGGGTGTGGGCTCCTACAATGAGCAGTTCTTC.